These 23 T cell receptor beta chains were all obtained from the same sample, sequenced in a study of blood T cell repertoires in COVID-19. Profiled with immunoSEQ multiplex PCR; TCRdb holds only in-frame clones, not every one. The data show some 43,000 clones, with roughly 87% seen just once and approximately 15% held by the top ten. The specimen was peripheral blood. These receptor sequences come from a man in his sixties with active COVID-19.

The chain combines TRBV2 with TRBJ1-2, with 7 bases that match TRBD1. The germline V gene has CDR1 SNHLY and CDR2 FYNNEI. This CDR3 contains 14 residues. The V and J ends lost 7 bases and 0 bases, in that order; junction bases with no gene match: 5. The CDR3 DNA reads TGTGCCAGCAACCGGGACAGCGCTAACTATGGCTACACCTTC. This translates into CASNRDSANYGYTF.

This chain links TRBV10-3 with TRBJ1-1; unclear D gene. Germline assignment: CDR1 ENHRY and CDR2 SYGVKD. The CDR3 spans 14 residues. Trimming shortened V by 3 bases and J by 0 bases, and 8 bases separated the two germline ends. The CDR3 bases are TGTGCCATCAGTGACAGAAACATGAACACTGAAGCTTTCTTT. Residues: CAISDRNMNTEAFF.

Only one count was recorded for this clone. V usage is TRBV5-1 and J usage is TRBJ2-7; 11 nucleotides line up with TRBD2. J gave up 6 bases and V 4 bases, and 9 bases lay outside the gene matches. In germline, CDR1 is SGHRS, CDR2 YFSETQ. CDR3 length: 15 residues. The CDR3 bases are TGCGCCAGCAGCCATGGTAGCGGGGGGGCCTTCGAGCAGTACTTC. Protein: CASSHGSGGAFEQYF.

The table lists this clone with a few counts. This chain joins TRBV5-1 and TRBJ2-1, with a tentative D call TRBD2 (5 bases). CDR1 and CDR2 from the germline V gene are SGHRS and YFSETQ. The V and J ends lost 0 bases and 5 bases respectively, with 12 bases between them. This CDR3 is 15 amino acids long. This CDR3 reads CASSLGLFGDNEQFF. DNA of the CDR3: TGCGCCAGCAGCTTGGGCTTATTCGGGGACAATGAGCAGTTCTTC.

The chain uses TRBV18 and TRBJ1-1, with D possibly matching TRBD1 (6 bases). This CDR3 has 15 residues. The V end lost 3 bases, the J end lost 4 bases, and 15 bases lay between the germline ends. Germline V gene sequence: CDR1 KGHSH, CDR2 LQKENI. CDR3 protein: CASSPGGHGSTEAFF. DNA for the CDR3: TGTGCCAGCTCACCTGGGGGACATGGGTCCACTGAAGCTTTCTTT.

The rearrangement uses TRBV28 and TRBJ1-6; D gene unclear. CDR3 length equals 14 residues. CDR1 is MDHEN and CDR2 is SYDVKM in the germline V gene. Trimming removed 3 bases at V and 4 bases at J, with 7 bases between. In nucleotides, the CDR3 is TGTGCCAGCAGTTTTCGGGATTATAATTCACCCCTCCACTTT. Its protein product is CASSFRDYNSPLHF. The full variable domain, completed using reference TRBV28 and TRBJ1-6, is DVKVTQSSRYLVKRTGEKVFLECVQDMDHENMFWYRQDPGLGLRLIYFSYDVKMKEKGDIPEGYSVSREKKERFSLILESASTNQTSMYLCASSFRDYNSPLHFGNGTRLTVT.

The rearrangement joins TRBV28 to TRBJ2-7; the D is unclear. The germline gives CDR1 MDHEN, CDR2 SYDVKM. The CDR3 extends over 16 amino acids. The germline V and J ends were trimmed by 3 bases and 1 base, with 16 bases remaining between them. CDR3 DNA: TGTGCCAGCAGTTTCGCTTTATCCCTCCTATCCTACGAGCAGTACTTC. This translates into CASSFALSLLSYEQYF.

This clone ranks as large. The chain carries TRBV11-3 and TRBJ2-1; 12 bases align to TRBD2. From germline, CDR1 is SGHNT and CDR2 YENEEA. V was pared by 3 bases and J by 7 bases, with 4 bases of the junction left unmatched. There are 15 residues in the CDR3. As DNA, the CDR3 is TGTGCCAGCAGCTTGACTAGCGGGAGTCTAAATGAGCAGTTCTTC. Translating gives CASSLTSGSLNEQFF.

The chain joins TRBV11-2 to TRBJ1-2, with 9 bases lining up with TRBD1. Germline CDR1 and CDR2: SGHAT and FQNNGV. J was trimmed by 3 bases and V by 3 bases; bases with no gene match: 2. The CDR3 is made up of 14 amino acids. CDR3 DNA sequence: TGTGCCAGCAGCTTTTGGACAGGGGACTATGGCTACACCTTC. Translated: CASSFWTGDYGYTF.

This sequence joins TRBV11-2 and TRBJ2-7; the D gene is possibly TRBD2 (6 bases). V lost 4 bases to trimming and J lost 4 bases, with 17 bases between them. The CDR3 consists of 15 residues. Germline values: CDR1 SGHAT, CDR2 FQNNGV. The CDR3, as DNA: TGTGCCAGCAGCTCTTCGTTGGGGGGTGGGTACGAGCAGTACTTC. Translated, it gives CASSSSLGGGYEQYF.

This rearrangement joins TRBV2 to TRBJ2-7; 9 nucleotides agree with TRBD2. The V gene's germline CDR1 is SNHLY and CDR2 FYNNEI. V dropped 2 bases and J dropped 4; count of bases not matched to a gene: 6. This CDR3 comprises 15 residues. In DNA form, the CDR3 reads TGTGCCAGCAGTGAACCCGGGACTAGCTTGTACGAGCAGTACTTC. Its protein product is CASSEPGTSLYEQYF.

By share, this clone ranks as medium-sized. The chain employs TRBV27 and TRBJ2-7; 7 positions agree with TRBD1. Germline CDR1 reads MNHEY; CDR2 reads SMNVEV (reference sequence). The length of the CDR3 is 12 residues. J lost 3 bases, V lost 8 bases, and 4 bases had no gene match. This chain's CDR3 is CASRTGDYEQYF. CDR3 sequence (DNA): TGTGCCAGCCGGACAGGCGACTACGAGCAGTACTTC.

The chain recombines TRBV4-1 with TRBJ2-1, with D perhaps matching TRBD1 (6 bases). Germline-derived CDR1 and CDR2 are MGHRA and YSYEKL. The CDR3 consists of 18 residues. V was trimmed by 0 bases and J by 3 bases, leaving 18 bases between them. In nucleotides, the CDR3 is TGCGCCAGCAGCCAAGAAAGGGCACAGGGCACCAACTACAATGAGCAGTTCTTC. It encodes CASSQERAQGTNYNEQFF.

This rearrangement joins TRBV24-1 to TRBJ2-1, with 10 bases matching TRBD2. CDR3 length: 14 residues. CDR1 KGHDR and CDR2 SFDVKD come from the germline V gene. The junction had 2 bases not matched to a gene; V was cut back by 4 bases and J by 6 bases. This CDR3 is CATSDSGGANEQFF. The DNA of the CDR3 is TGTGCCACCAGTGACAGCGGGGGGGCCAATGAGCAGTTCTTC.

This clone was picked up a small number of times. The chain links TRBV27 to TRBJ2-2; D may be TRBD2 (5 bases). The CDR3 loop spans 17 amino acids. The V gene's germline CDR1 is MNHEY and CDR2 SMNVEV (reference sequence). Between the trimmed V and J ends, which lost 8 bases and 4 bases, there was a span of 23 bases. The CDR3 DNA follows: TGTGCCAGCGGAAGGAGAACGGCTAGCAGTTCCACCGGGGAGCTGTTTTTT. Residues: CASGRRTASSSTGELFF.

This sequence joins TRBV3-1 (or the pseudogene TRBV3-2) and TRBJ2-5; 10 positions agree with TRBD2. CDR3 size: 15 residues. The J segment lost 5 bases and the V segment lost 1 base, leaving 4 bases of the junction unmatched. The germline CDR1 and CDR2 sequences are LGHDT and YNNKEL (reference sequence). This CDR3 reads CASSQASGSAETQYF. DNA of the CDR3: TGTGCCAGCAGCCAAGCTAGCGGGAGTGCGGAGACCCAGTACTTC.

The J gene is TRBJ2-2, the V gene TRBV7-2; 8 nucleotides agree with TRBD2. This CDR3 spans 16 amino acids. The ends lost 5 bases at V and 4 bases at J; junction bases unmatched: 9. Germline CDR1 SGHTA, CDR2 FQGNSA. The CDR3 loop is CASSKRGGQGTGELFF. The CDR3 DNA is TGTGCCAGCAGCAAACGGGGGGGCCAAGGCACCGGGGAGCTGTTTTTT.

This clone was counted a few times. The chain carries TRBV29-1 and TRBJ2-7; TRBD2 matches at 7 bases. The ends lost 7 bases at V and 4 bases at J; junction bases unmatched: 10. CDR3 length: 13 amino acids. Germline CDR1 is SQVTM and CDR2 is ANQGSEA. CDR3 residues: CSARGGDAYEQYF. Written as DNA, the CDR3 is TGCAGCGCCCGGGGAGGGGATGCTTACGAGCAGTACTTC.

The chain links TRBV27 to TRBJ2-7, with 8 positions matching TRBD1. V lost 4 bases and J lost 1; bases outside the gene matches: 3. The CDR3 covers 14 residues. Per the germline V gene, CDR1 is MNHEY and CDR2 is SMNVEV (reference sequence). The CDR3 DNA is TGTGCCAGCAGTTCTTGGACAGGGTCCTACGAGCAGTACTTC. Translation: CASSSWTGSYEQYF.

V gene TRBV10-2 combines with J gene TRBJ2-7; D perhaps matches TRBD2 (6 bases). In germline, CDR1 is WSHSY, CDR2 SAAADI. Trimming shortened V by 8 bases and J by 0 bases, and 8 bases separated the two germline ends. The CDR3 is made up of 12 amino acids. CDR3 nucleotides: TGCGCCAGCGGGACTTACTCCTACGAGCAGTACTTC. Protein sequence: CASGTYSYEQYF.

This chain connects TRBV11-3 to TRBJ2-5; D perhaps matches TRBD1 (6 bases). Germline V lookup: CDR1 SGHNT, CDR2 YENEEA. Trimming left V 5 bases short and J 1 base short, with 14 bases between. The CDR3 is 15 amino acids. CDR3 in amino acids: CASSPGVGGQETQYF. The CDR3 coding sequence is TGTGCCAGCAGCCCAGGGGTTGGCGGCCAAGAGACCCAGTACTTC.

This clone was counted a single time. The rearrangement uses TRBV2 and TRBJ1-1; 11 bases fit TRBD1. Germline CDR1 is SNHLY and CDR2 is FYNNEI. CDR3 length: 12 amino acids. V dropped 10 bases and J dropped 8; count of bases not matched to a gene: 6. CDR3 in amino acids: CAIGTGGREAFF. CDR3 sequence (DNA): TGTGCCATCGGGACAGGGGGACGAGAAGCTTTCTTT.

The genes are TRBV29-1 and TRBJ1-3; D not certain. CDR3 length equals 14 residues. The V gene lost 4 bases and the J gene lost 2 bases, with 12 bases spanning the gap. Per germline, CDR1 SQVTM and CDR2 ANQGSEA. The CDR3 DNA reads as TGCAGCGTTGGTTCCGGGATAACTGGAAACACCATATATTTT. Amino acid sequence: CSVGSGITGNTIYF.